The 27 T cell receptor beta chains in this list originate from one sample, sequenced in a study of shared clonotypes between healthy human individuals. The repertoire was sequenced with immunoSEQ multiplex PCR; TCRdb's copy has only in-frame clones and lacks some. This sample has roughly 2,500,000 clones, with 90% to 95% found just once. Sequences were obtained from naive CD4+ T cells from PBMCs. Sample subset: CD45RA+ positively selected. These receptors came from a young man in good health. Some clones in this sample may be carry-over from other donors' samples.

The chain carries TRBV18 and TRBJ2-6; 11 bases line up with TRBD1. Germline CDR1 is KGHSH and CDR2 is LQKENI. CDR3 length: 19 amino acids. The junction had 8 bases not matched to a gene; V was cut back by 4 bases and J by 0 bases. The CDR3 DNA is TGTGCCAGCTCACACCCGGGACAGGGGGGCAACTCTGGGGCCAACGTCCTGACTTTC. It encodes CASSHPGQGGNSGANVLTF.

V is TRBV28 and J is TRBJ1-3, with 7 nucleotides matching TRBD1. The CDR3 has 17 residues. CDR1 and CDR2 from the germline V gene are MDHEN and SYDVKM. The junction had 10 bases not matched to a gene; V was cut back by 5 bases and J by 0 bases. As DNA, the CDR3 is TGTGCCAGCAGTCCGGGACAGTCACTTTACTCTGGAAACACCATATATTTT. Translation gives CASSPGQSLYSGNTIYF.

The chain recombines TRBV2 with TRBJ2-3, with D possibly being TRBD2 (6 bases). From germline, CDR1 is SNHLY and CDR2 FYNNEI. Trimming cost V 7 bases and J 1 base, with 18 bases left between them. CDR3 size: 16 residues. The CDR3 spells CASIGGSGRRTDTQYF. CDR3 coding DNA: TGTGCCAGCATCGGAGGGTCAGGGCGCCGCACAGATACGCAGTATTTT. The full variable domain, with the rest looked up from reference TRBV2 and TRBJ2-3, is EPEVTQTPSHQVTQMGQEVILRCVPISNHLYFYWYRQILGQKVEFLVSFYNNEISEKSEIFDDQFSVERPDGSNFTLKIRSTKLEDSAMYFCASIGGSGRRTDTQYFGPGTRLTVL.

This chain joins TRBV5-5 and TRBJ2-7; D is ambiguous. Germline CDR1 and CDR2: SGHKS and YYEKEE (reference sequence). Trimming shortened V by 0 bases and J by 2 bases, and 6 bases separated the two germline ends. This CDR3 has 13 residues. The chain's CDR3 is CASSLGRTYEQYF. Here the CDR3 DNA reads TGTGCCAGCAGCTTGGGCAGAACCTACGAGCAGTACTTC.

The CDR3 here is CSVGAGGGHNEQFF. The CDR3 DNA reads TGCAGCGTTGGGGCTGGCGGGGGGCACAATGAGCAGTTCTTC. The chain combines TRBV29-1 with TRBJ2-1, with 8 bases aligning to TRBD2. Germline trimming cut 4 bases from V and 5 bases from J; bases unmatched to any gene: 7. Germline CDR1 and CDR2: SQVTM and ANQGSEA. This CDR3 has 14 amino acids.

V usage is TRBV7-8 and J usage is TRBJ1-4, with unresolved D. Deletions cut 5 bases from V and 8 bases from J, with 24 bases between. Germline CDR1 reads SGHVS; CDR2 reads FQNEAQ. The CDR3 length is 17 residues. The CDR3 region has the DNA TGTGCCAGCAGCGGAGTGGGAACAGTGAGTTTCAAGGAAAAACTGTTTTTT. Translating it yields CASSGVGTVSFKEKLFF. Full variable domain (remainder filled in from reference TRBV7-8 and TRBJ1-4): GAGVSQSPRYKVAKRGQDVALRCDPISGHVSLFWYQQALGQGPEFLTYFQNEAQLDKSGLPSDRFFAERPEGSVSTLKIQRTQQEDSAVYLCASSGVGTVSFKEKLFFGSGTQLSVL.

The genes are TRBV15 and TRBJ2-5; TRBD1 agrees at 8 bases. Germline V gene sequence: CDR1 LNHNV, CDR2 YYDKDF (reference sequence). After removal of 3 bases from V and 7 bases from J, the junction contained 7 bases not matched to a gene. This CDR3 comprises 14 residues. The CDR3 DNA reads TGTGCCACCAGCAGTAAGCAGGGGGCAGGGACCCAGTACTTC. It encodes CATSSKQGAGTQYF.

This clone has only one observation. V usage is TRBV10-3 and J usage is TRBJ1-1; maybe TRBD1 (6 bases). Between the trimmed V and J ends, which lost 6 bases and 1 base, there was a span of 12 bases. The CDR3 has 14 residues. Germline lookup yields CDR1 ENHRY and CDR2 SYGVKD. The DNA for the CDR3 is TGTGCCATCAGGAAGCTGGGACAGAACACTGAAGCTTTCTTT. The encoded protein is CAIRKLGQNTEAFF.

This rearrangement joins TRBV28 to TRBJ2-7, with 9 nucleotides matching TRBD1. CDR3 length: 13 amino acids. The V and J ends lost 1 base and 9 bases, in that order; junction bases with no gene match: 4. CDR1 and CDR2 (germline): MDHEN, SYDVKM. CDR3 sequence: CASSLSGQGAQYF. CDR3 in DNA: TGTGCCAGCAGTTTATCGGGACAGGGAGCGCAGTACTTC.

The rearrangement joins TRBV4-3 to TRBJ2-3; 12 bases map to TRBD1. The germline V gene has CDR1 LGHNA and CDR2 YSLEER. This CDR3 region has 18 residues. V gave up 2 bases and J gave up 4 bases; unmatched junction bases: 10. CDR3 bases: TGCGCCAGCAGCCAAACTCGAGGTGGGACAGGGGGCCCAGATACGCAGTATTTT. It specifies CASSQTRGGTGGPDTQYF.

The rearrangement links TRBV9 to TRBJ2-1, with 10 nucleotides matching TRBD2. The CDR3 totals 15 residues. The germline gives CDR1 SGDLS, CDR2 YYNGEE. V lost 6 bases to trimming and J lost 2 bases; unmatched junction nucleotides: 5. The CDR3 protein is CASTIGLAAYNEQFF. Written as DNA, the CDR3 is TGTGCCAGCACCATAGGACTAGCGGCCTACAATGAGCAGTTCTTC.

To note about this clone: Other DNA sequences from this sample encode an identical CDR3 as well. This chain connects TRBV19 to TRBJ2-7; D might be TRBD1 or TRBD2, each matching 5 bases. V lost 6 bases and J 0 bases, leaving 9 bases between the germline ends. Germline-derived CDR1 and CDR2 are LNHDA and SQIVND (reference sequence). This CDR3 is 13 amino acids long. CDR3 residues: CASSGTASYEQYF. The CDR3 DNA reads as TGTGCCAGTAGCGGGACCGCCTCCTACGAGCAGTACTTC. The full variable domain, rest sourced from reference TRBV19 and TRBJ2-7, is DGGITQSPKYLFRKEGQNVTLSCEQNLNHDAMYWYRQDPGQGLRLIYYSQIVNDFQKGDIAEGYSVSREKKESFPLTVTSAQKNPTAFYLCASSGTASYEQYFGPGTRLTVT.

The chain is built from TRBV6-5 and TRBJ2-5; 7 bases map to TRBD1. The CDR3 spans 15 residues. Germline CDR1 is MNHEY and CDR2 is SVGAGI. V was clipped by 6 bases and J by 2 bases; unmatched bases: 9. Written as DNA, the CDR3 is TGTGCCAGCAGGGGACAGTTTCGCGGTCAAGAGACCCAGTACTTC. Translated: CASRGQFRGQETQYF.

V gene TRBV5-3 combines with J gene TRBJ2-1, with TRBD2 identical over 9 bases. TRBV5-3 is an ORF for which the function is uncertain. Germline trimming cut 0 bases from V and 8 bases from J; bases unmatched to any gene: 9. This CDR3 is built from 16 residues. The CDR3 loop is CARSLVSLAGTHEQFF. The DNA for the CDR3 is TGTGCCAGAAGCTTGGTTTCGCTAGCGGGAACCCATGAGCAGTTCTTC.

The rearrangement links TRBV27 to TRBJ2-7; 12 nucleotides agree with TRBD1. CDR1 is MNHEY, CDR2 SMNVEV, per germline (reference sequence). The CDR3 loop spans 15 amino acids. Unmatched junction bases numbered 8, after V lost 5 bases and J lost 6 bases. The CDR3: CASSPWDRGQGEQYF. CDR3 in DNA: TGTGCCAGCAGTCCCTGGGACAGGGGGCAGGGCGAGCAGTACTTC.

This chain joins TRBV4-1 and TRBJ1-3; D gene unclear. The CDR3 is 14 amino acids. Trimming stripped 2 bases from V and 2 bases from J, with 7 bases between. Germline CDR1 reads MGHRA; CDR2 reads YSYEKL. CDR3 amino acids: CASSQTVAGNTIYF. The CDR3 nucleotides are TGCGCCAGCAGCCAAACAGTCGCTGGAAACACCATATATTTT.

The CDR3 reads CASSESQVGADGYTF. CDR3 coding DNA: TGCGCCAGCAGTGAGTCCCAGGTTGGGGCGGATGGCTACACCTTC. The rearrangement links TRBV10-2 to TRBJ1-2; TRBD1 is a possible D gene (5 bases). V lost 0 bases to trimming and J lost 6 bases, with 14 bases between them. Germline V CDR1 and CDR2: WSHSY, SAAADI. The CDR3 has 15 amino acids.

The count of this clone is one. This chain joins TRBV6-1 and TRBJ2-1, with D hard to call. CDR1 is MNHNS and CDR2 is SASEGT in the germline V gene. This CDR3 spans 16 amino acids. V was pared by 4 bases and J by 2 bases, with 15 bases between. The DNA of the CDR3 is TGTGCCAGCAGTGGGGGTAGTTGGGGTGCCTACAATGAGCAGTTCTTC. It codes for CASSGGSWGAYNEQFF.

The chain is built from TRBV11-3 and TRBJ2-3; TRBD2 agrees at 7 bases. The V segment lost 5 bases and the J segment 1 base; nucleotides outside the gene matches: 3. This CDR3 has 14 amino acids. Germline-derived CDR1 and CDR2 are SGHNT and YENEEA. CDR3 DNA sequence: TGTGCCAGCAGCGGAGCGGGGCGCACAGATACGCAGTATTTT. Protein sequence: CASSGAGRTDTQYF.

This rearrangement joins TRBV9 to TRBJ2-1, with TRBD2 matching 7 bases. The CDR3 contains 15 residues. The V segment lost 4 bases and the J segment 0 bases; nucleotides outside the gene matches: 4. Germline CDR1 is SGDLS and CDR2 is YYNGEE. CDR3 sequence reads: CASSQAGYSYNEQFF. As DNA, the CDR3 is TGTGCCAGCAGCCAAGCGGGGTACTCCTACAATGAGCAGTTCTTC.

This sequence joins TRBV9 and TRBJ2-7; TRBD2 might be the D (6 bases). V was clipped by 0 bases and J by 0 bases, with 7 bases between them. Germline CDR1 reads SGDLS; CDR2 reads YYNGEE. This CDR3 is 14 amino acids long. CDR3 sequence reads: CASSVAGASYEQYF. The CDR3 DNA reads TGTGCCAGCAGCGTAGCGGGAGCCTCCTACGAGCAGTACTTC. The full variable domain, completed using reference TRBV9 and TRBJ2-7, is DSGVTQTPKHLITATGQRVTLRCSPRSGDLSVYWYQQSLDQGLQFLIQYYNGEERAKGNILERFSAQQFPDLHSELNLSSLELGDSALYFCASSVAGASYEQYFGPGTRLTVT.

V is TRBV18 and J is TRBJ2-7; a possible D gene is TRBD2 (5 bases). Germline CDR1 KGHSH, CDR2 LQKENI. The V and J ends lost 3 bases and 5 bases respectively, with 17 bases between them. The CDR3 spans 15 residues. This chain's CDR3 is CASSPPGVRNHEQYF. The CDR3 coding sequence is TGTGCCAGCTCACCTCCCGGGGTCCGAAACCACGAGCAGTACTTC.

V gene TRBV19 combines with J gene TRBJ2-1; the match to TRBD2 covers 12 bases. V shed 6 bases, J shed 1 base, and the junction held 7 bases outside the gene matches. Germline lookup yields CDR1 LNHDA and CDR2 SQIVND (reference sequence). The CDR3 has 17 amino acids. In DNA form, the CDR3 reads TGTGCCAGTAGCGAGCTAGCGGGAGGGGCATCCTACAATGAGCAGTTCTTC. Translated: CASSELAGGASYNEQFF.

The rearrangement uses TRBV7-6 and TRBJ2-3; 7 bases fit TRBD2. After removal of 1 base from V and 4 bases from J, the junction contained 11 bases not matched to a gene. The germline gives CDR1 SGHVS, CDR2 FNYEAQ. The CDR3 covers 17 residues. CDR3 sequence (DNA): TGTGCCAGCAGCTTAGAGGTGGCGGGAGACTGGGCAGATACGCAGTATTTT. Protein product: CASSLEVAGDWADTQYF.

The chain is built from TRBV9 and TRBJ1-1; the D is unclear. The V gene's germline CDR1 is SGDLS and CDR2 YYNGEE. The ends were cut back, 0 bases at V and 1 base at J, with 13 bases in the middle. The CDR3 totals 16 residues. CDR3 sequence: CASSVAGSPRNTEAFF. The CDR3 region has the DNA TGTGCCAGCAGCGTAGCCGGCAGCCCCCGGAACACTGAAGCTTTCTTT.

The genes are TRBV27 and TRBJ1-3; D unresolved. V lost 5 bases to trimming and J lost 4 bases, with 18 bases between them. This CDR3 comprises 16 residues. The germline V gene encodes CDR1 MNHEY and CDR2 SMNVEV (reference sequence). Here the CDR3 reads CASSNHISVSGNTIYF. The CDR3 coding sequence is TGTGCCAGCAGTAATCACATTAGTGTGTCAGGAAACACCATATATTTT.

A remark on this clone: Other nucleotide sequences in the sample specify the same CDR3. This chain uses TRBV19 with TRBJ1-5; no reliable D call. V lost 3 bases and J 2 bases, leaving 8 bases between the germline ends. CDR1 and CDR2 (germline): LNHDA, SQIVND (reference sequence). The CDR3 runs 14 residues. CDR3 region: CASSIDGGNQPQHF. As DNA, the CDR3 is TGTGCCAGTAGTATCGACGGGGGCAATCAGCCCCAGCATTTT.